The rows below give T cell receptor beta chains drawn from one sample of a study of OX40 agonist ivuxolimab in advanced cancers. TCRdb's copy holds only in-frame clones and misses some; the assay was immunoSEQ multiplex PCR. The sample carries more than 40,000 clones, about 87% recorded once. Here the sequenced sample was CD4+ or CD8+ T cells sorted from blood, taken in a trial of the OX40 agonist ivuxolimab. The receptors were sampled from an adult with an advanced solid tumor such as melanoma, head and neck, liver or kidney cancer. CDR3s leave out the opening cysteine and the closing phenylalanine or tryptophan. Size values are once, few and many counts, or a class for expanded clones, and some rows have none.

TRBV27	NA	13	TRBJ2-7	ASSSAGGRSYEQY
TRBV5-4	NA	16	TRBJ2-1	ASSGGTSGGWTYNEQF
TRBV9	NA	14	TRBJ2-1	ASSPRLAGGRHEQF
TRBV5-6	NA	12	TRBJ1-1	ASSFSQSRAEAF
TRBV11-1	NA	13	TRBJ1-1	ASSLDRDRNTEAF
TRBV4-1	NA	10	TRBJ2-1	ASSQVRNEQF
TRBV19	NA	12	TRBJ2-7	ASSIPGTSYEQY
TRBV4-2	NA	13	TRBJ2-7	ASSQEHAVSYEQY
TRBV27	NA	12	TRBJ1-2	ASSLQGAGYGYT
TRBV7-8	NA	15	TRBJ1-2	ASSLAPRTPRIHGYT
TRBV11-2	once	15	TRBJ1-2	ASSLGPTEPIYYGYT
TRBV9	NA	11	TRBJ2-3	ASRPNLRDTQY
TRBV7-9	medium-sized	12	TRBJ1-4	ASSLVGGGEKLF
TRBV6-5	NA	13	TRBJ1-1	ASSYSSGIDTEAF
TRBV5-6	NA	14	TRBJ2-2	ASSLELAGGTGELF
TRBV6-1	NA	20	TRBJ1-1	ASSEAYVDLGTDGRMNTEAF
TRBV7-9	NA	14	TRBJ1-6	ASSLVTPSPNSPLH
TRBV11-3	NA	11	TRBJ2-3	ASSLGGRGTQY
TRBV4-1	NA	17	TRBJ2-1	ASSQRDRIAGGPRNEQF
TRBV6-5	once	13	TRBJ1-1	ASSSSGTGDIEAF
TRBV7-2	NA	15	TRBJ2-5	ASSFRSLVTGVETQY
TRBV19	NA	13	TRBJ2-4	ASALTGVPKNIQY
TRBV18	NA	16	TRBJ1-2	ASTNNVGEHATLYGYT
TRBV6-5	NA	12	TRBJ2-7	ASSMDMNSYEQY
TRBV4-3	NA	12	TRBJ2-1	ASSSAGIYNEQF
TRBV7-6	NA	12	TRBJ2-2	ASSLGGATGELF
TRBV27	NA	12	TRBJ1-4	ASSYTDRNEKLF
TRBV6-5	NA	11	TRBJ2-7	ASSYSGLYEQY
TRBV27	once	12	TRBJ1-1	ASSFSIQGVEAF
TRBV19	NA	13	TRBJ2-5	ASTFSRGAGETQY
TRBV6-5	NA	13	TRBJ1-1	ASSYARSGLTEAF
TRBV4-3	NA	13	TRBJ1-2	ASSQDRGGGGGYT
TRBV14	NA	14	TRBJ1-4	ASSQVARTGREKLF
TRBV2	NA	12	TRBJ1-5	ASSGTGSNQPQH
TRBV9	once	13	TRBJ2-6	ASSEQGSGANVLT
TRBV5-4	once	14	TRBJ1-2	ASSGEIQGARYYYT
TRBV6-5	NA	12	TRBJ2-2	ASSYALNTGELF
TRBV15	NA	14	TRBJ2-2	ATSSKNSPNTGELF
TRBV30	NA	11	TRBJ2-7	AWSVGISYEQY
TRBV6-5	NA	12	TRBJ2-7	ASSTGTGSYEQY
TRBV11-2	NA	10	TRBJ2-3	ASSQNQDTQY